The following is a T cell receptor beta chain sequence with its context. What it binds is not known. Germline V gene sequence: CDR1 SNHLY, CDR2 FYNNEI. CDR3 length: 12 residues. The germline V and J ends were trimmed by 7 bases and 3 bases, with 9 bases remaining between them. TCRdb's copy holds only in-frame clones and misses some; the assay was immunoSEQ multiplex PCR. The sample gives 70,000 to 80,000 clones, roughly three quarters of which show up once; about 5% is in the top ten. This record belongs to a study of OX40 agonist ivuxolimab in advanced cancers. Study in general: Patients received ivuxolimab, an agonistic anti-OX40 (CD134) antibody. The eligibility criteria allowed prior anti-PD-1, anti-PD-L1 or anti-CTLA-4 therapy, and about 40% had some. Patients with hepatocellular carcinoma, melanoma, renal cell or head and neck cancer made up the dose-escalation patients.

Findings and caveats of the study: The study found that CD8+ T cells averaged more expanded clones than CD4+.

The material was CD4+ or CD8+ T cells sorted from blood, obtained in a trial of the OX40 agonist ivuxolimab. This TCR was sampled from an adult with an advanced solid tumor such as melanoma, head and neck, liver or kidney cancer. V and J are TRBV2 and TRBJ1-2, with a weak D call TRBD1 (5 bases). The CDR3 region has the DNA TGTGCCAGCACTGGGGCGGACTATGGCTACACCTTC. This sequence encodes CASTGADYGYTF.